This T cell receptor (beta chain) originates from a study of CD8+ T cells in alopecia areata (dated by TCRdb to the late 2010s). Background for the entire study: High-throughput TCRbeta sequencing was used to examine T cell clonal expansion in alopecia areata in both the C3H/HeJ mouse model and human patients. RNA came from the PAXgene miRNA kit for fixed scalp, the miRNeasy kit for PBMCs, and the RNeasy kit for mouse skin. Clonality in the scalp was compared among normal scalp (n=4), patchy alopecia areata scalp (n=8), and alopecia totalis/universalis scalp (n=8). In humans, TCRbeta sequencing was performed on scalp tissue and on sorted CD4+ and CD8+ peripheral blood T cells from healthy controls and from patients with patchy or totalis/universalis alopecia areata. immunoSEQ multiplex PCR using 35 Vbeta forward primers and 13 Jbeta reverse primers was used to amplify TCRbeta CDR3 regions.

What the work shows at the level of the full study, not this receptor alone: Scalp TCR repertoire analysis is complicated because resident alphabeta T cells in normal human skin are also sequenced, whereas mouse skin is dominated by gammadelta T cells. Shared TCR sequences between patients were less evident than in mice, which may be partly attributable to HLA diversity in the patient population. Lesional scalp, especially in alopecia totalis/universalis, showed higher clonality and more expanded CD8+ clones than normal scalp, suggesting antigenic drive.

Receptor amplification or capture employed the immunoSEQ multiplex PCR assay. RNA was extracted from all samples and reverse transcribed into cDNA, which served as template for TCR sequencing. SuperScript III was used for first-strand cDNA synthesis, primed with a 2:1 mix of oligo-dT and random hexamers. A synthetic immune receptor repertoire was used to assess amplification bias, and residual bias was removed computationally. The original methods were these. Raw reads were preprocessed to remove errors, and CDR3 was defined by IMGT conventions from the conserved cysteine to phenylalanine. Clonality was calculated as 1 minus Shannon entropy normalized by log2 of the number of productive unique TCRs. CD4 or CD8 identity of scalp clones was inferred by cross-referencing scalp TCRbeta sequences with sorted blood CD4 and CD8 repertoires. The source is immuneACCESS, and TCRdb retained only in-frame sequences with V and J called. Part of the clones is not carried over; for the studies checked, unresolved V genes explain less than half of this, and the remainder is unexplained. V, J and clone size were drawn from that table, and D and trimming were deduced from the DNA. The sample records approximately 150,000 clones, approximately 56% of which are singletons. 35% to 40% of the sample belongs to the ten largest clones.

For this clone: What antigen it recognizes has not been identified. There are no base qualities to consult, and no much larger clone falls within one base.

PBMCs were isolated by density centrifugation and stained for CD3, CD4 and CD8, after which CD4+ and CD8+ T cells were sorted on a FACSAria. Scalp biopsies and blood samples were obtained from unaffected controls. From its cysteine to its phenylalanine, the CDR3 spans 15 amino acids. Only the CDR3 DNA stays, 45 bases, in frame from base 1. From a lookup of the germline V gene, CDR1 and CDR2 are SNHLY and FYNNEI. V is cut back by 6 bases and J by 2 bases, with 6 bases in the junction unmatched. The rearrangement joined TRBV2 to TRBJ2-1; 8 nucleotides in the junction match TRBD2. The clonotype comes from a human donor in good health. The sample was CD8+ T cells sorted from blood. This receptor carries the CDR3 CASRATSGPYNEQFF. In nucleotides, the sequence is TGTGCCAGCAGGGCAACTAGCGGACCCTACAATGAGCAGTTCTTC.